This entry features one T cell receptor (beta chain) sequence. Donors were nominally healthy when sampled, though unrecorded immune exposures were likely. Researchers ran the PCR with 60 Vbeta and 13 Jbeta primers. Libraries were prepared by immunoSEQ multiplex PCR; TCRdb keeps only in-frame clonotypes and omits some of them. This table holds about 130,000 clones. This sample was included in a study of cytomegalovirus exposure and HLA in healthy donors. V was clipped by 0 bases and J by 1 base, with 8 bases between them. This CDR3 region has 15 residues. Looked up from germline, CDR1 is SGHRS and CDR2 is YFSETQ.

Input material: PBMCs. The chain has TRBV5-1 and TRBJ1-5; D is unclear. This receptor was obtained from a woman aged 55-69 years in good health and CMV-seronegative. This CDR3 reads CASSLDVSSNQPQHF. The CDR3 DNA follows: TGCGCCAGCAGCTTGGATGTCTCCAGCAATCAGCCCCAGCATTTT.